This TCR beta chain was retrieved from a study of cytomegalovirus exposure and HLA in healthy donors. This clone was observed a few times. No antigen is known for it. Amplification used 60 Vbeta primers and 13 Jbeta primers. As processed by the authors: Later, tens of millions of unique TCR beta chains were counted in an analysis, and some 9.9 million of them were shared. Clones were sequenced by immunoSEQ multiplex PCR, and TCRdb holds only the in-frame ones, with some missing. The V and J calls and the clone size are those of that table, but D and trimming were determined from the DNA. The sample carries roughly 71,000 clones, 50% to 80% recorded once. General study results and limits: Earlier findings revealed that most TCR beta V segments proved productive either about 87% or about 30% of the time. Reports indicate that TCR beta sequences accurately predicted the HLA-A and HLA-B alleles of most subjects. It was approximately 170 TCR beta chains that were listed as cytomegalovirus-associated.

The CDR3 contains 15 residues. V dropped 3 bases and J dropped 0 bases, with 9 bases sitting between them. Germline CDR1 reads GTSNPN; CDR2 reads SVGIG (reference sequence). The source is a man between 40 and 49 years old in good health and CMV-seropositive. The specimen was PBMCs. V gene TRBV30 combines with J gene TRBJ1-6; TRBD1 might be the D (5 bases). The CDR3 is CAWSADSSYNSPLHF. DNA of the CDR3: TGTGCCTGGAGCGCAGACAGCTCCTATAATTCACCCCTCCACTTT.